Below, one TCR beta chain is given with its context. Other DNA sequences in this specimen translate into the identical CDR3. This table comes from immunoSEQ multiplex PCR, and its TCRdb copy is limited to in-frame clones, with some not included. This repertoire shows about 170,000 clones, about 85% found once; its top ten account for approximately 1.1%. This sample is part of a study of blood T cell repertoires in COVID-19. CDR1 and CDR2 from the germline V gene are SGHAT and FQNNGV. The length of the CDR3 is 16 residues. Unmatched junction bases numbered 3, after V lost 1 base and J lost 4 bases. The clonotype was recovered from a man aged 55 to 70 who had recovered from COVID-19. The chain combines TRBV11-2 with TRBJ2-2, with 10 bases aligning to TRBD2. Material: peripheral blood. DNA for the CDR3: TGTGCCAGCAGCTTAGTAGCGGGGGGAGGCACCGGGGAGCTGTTTTTT. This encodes CASSLVAGGGTGELFF. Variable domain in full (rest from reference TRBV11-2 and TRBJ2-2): EAGVAQSPRYKIIEKRQSVAFWCNPISGHATLYWYQQILGQGPKLLIQFQNNGVVDDSQLPKDRFSAERLKGVDSTLKIQPAKLEDSAVYLCASSLVAGGGTGELFFGEGSRLTVL.